Listed below are T cell receptor beta chains from one sample, sequenced in a study of T cell responses to AZD1222 COVID-19 vaccine. Only in-frame clones appear in the TCRdb table, and some are missing; sequencing was by immunoSEQ multiplex PCR. The sample yields about 110,000 clones, approximately 90% seen once. Sequenced material: peripheral blood, taken on day 0 of AZD1222 vaccination. These receptors all come from an adult in good health. Both conserved end residues are part of each CDR3. The D gene is left open where the match is weak. A row's size may be missing; if present it is once, few, many or a size class.

>.|TRBV7-8|.|TRBJ1-2
CASSRGGKNYGYTF
TGTGCCAGCAGCCGAGGGGGAAAAAACTATGGCTACACCTTC
>few|TRBV18|TRBD2|TRBJ2-1
CASSPRGTAGEKNEQFF
TGTGCCAGCTCACCACGAGGTACGGCGGGAGAAAAAAATGAGCAGTTCTTC
>.|TRBV28|TRBD2|TRBJ2-7
CASTSGGGFSYEQYF
TGTGCCAGCACCTCTGGGGGAGGGTTCTCCTACGAGCAGTACTTC
>.|TRBV29-1|.|TRBJ2-7
CSVERSVLGEQYF
TGCAGCGTTGAACGGAGCGTATTGGGGGAGCAGTACTTC
>.|TRBV7-9|.|TRBJ1-1
CASSVQIGTEAFF
TGTGCCAGCAGCGTACAGATTGGGACTGAAGCTTTCTTT
>.|TRBV7-2|TRBD1|TRBJ1-2
CASSFPGTGGGYGYTF
TGTGCCAGCAGCTTCCCCGGGACAGGGGGCGGCTATGGCTACACCTTC
>once|TRBV27|.|TRBJ1-6
CASSLVVGGGESPLHF
TGTGCCAGCAGTTTAGTAGTGGGGGGTGGGGAGTCACCCCTCCACTTT
>.|TRBV7-2|.|TRBJ1-1
CASSLGAGLGKMNTEAFF
TGTGCCAGCAGCTTAGGAGCGGGGTTGGGAAAGATGAACACTGAAGCTTTCTTT
>.|TRBV7-2|.|TRBJ2-7
CASSLTYEQYF
TGTGCCAGCAGCCTTACCTACGAGCAGTACTTC
>.|TRBV2|.|TRBJ1-6
CASSASGTPLHF
TGTGCCAGCAGCGCCTCCGGCACACCCCTCCACTTT
>.|TRBV27|.|TRBJ2-7
CASSGYRDGYEQYF
TGTGCCAGCAGTGGATACCGGGACGGTTACGAGCAGTACTTC
>many|TRBV27|TRBD2|TRBJ2-7
CASSRFSGRDYEQYF
TGTGCCAGCAGTAGGTTCAGCGGGAGGGACTACGAGCAGTACTTC
>once|TRBV19|TRBD2|TRBJ2-7
CASSIGLAGGHYEQYF
TGTGCCAGTAGTATAGGGCTAGCGGGAGGACACTACGAGCAGTACTTC
>.|TRBV29-1|.|TRBJ1-1
CSVERGIMNTEAFF
TGCAGCGTTGAAAGGGGCATTATGAACACTGAAGCTTTCTTT
>.|TRBV7-9|.|TRBJ1-2
CASENSGVYGYTF
TGTGCCAGCGAGAATTCAGGGGTCTATGGCTACACCTTC
>.|TRBV27|TRBD1|TRBJ2-5
CASSSWDRGRETQYF
TGTGCCAGCAGTTCATGGGACAGGGGGCGAGAGACCCAGTACTTC
>once|TRBV9|TRBD1|TRBJ1-2
CASGPGQGYGYTF
TGTGCCAGCGGACCGGGACAGGGGTATGGCTACACCTTC
>.|TRBV7-2|TRBD1|TRBJ1-5
CASSLRQGDTPQHF
TGTGCCAGCAGCCTTCGACAGGGAGATACGCCCCAGCATTTT
>.|TRBV18|TRBD2|TRBJ2-3
CASSPFLSGSNADTQYF
TGTGCCAGCTCACCATTCCTGAGCGGGAGTAACGCAGATACGCAGTATTTT
>.|TRBV9|TRBD1|TRBJ1-5
CASSVGDRGPQPQHF
TGTGCCAGCAGCGTAGGAGACAGGGGACCTCAGCCCCAGCATTTT
>.|TRBV12-3/TRBV12-4|.|TRBJ2-5
CASSFFQETQYF
TGTGCCAGCAGCTTTTTCCAAGAGACCCAGTACTTC
>.|TRBV15|.|TRBJ1-1
CATSRSPEGNTEAFF
TGTGCCACCAGCAGATCCCCCGAGGGGAACACTGAAGCTTTCTTT
>.|TRBV7-3|TRBD1|TRBJ2-7
CASSPGTGELRYF
TGTGCCAGCAGCCCCGGGACAGGGGAACTTCGGTACTTC
>.|TRBV16|.|TRBJ1-2
CASSLRRGYTF
TGTGCCAGCAGCCTACGGCGAGGCTACACCTTC
>.|TRBV27|.|TRBJ1-6
CASSLEFSYNSPLHF
TGTGCCAGCAGTCTGGAATTCTCCTATAATTCACCCCTCCACTTT
>.|TRBV5-6|.|TRBJ2-7
CASSPLGLSYEQYF
TGTGCCAGCAGCCCACTTGGACTCTCCTACGAGCAGTACTTC
>.|TRBV10-3|TRBD1|TRBJ1-2
CAISESTGVGYGYTF
TGTGCCATCAGTGAGTCGACAGGGGTTGGCTATGGCTACACCTTC
>.|TRBV5-4|TRBD2|TRBJ2-3
CASRHSGSSTDTQYF
TGTGCCAGCAGACATAGCGGGAGCAGCACAGATACGCAGTATTTT
>.|TRBV27|TRBD2|TRBJ2-7
CASRRTSGGYEQYF
TGTGCCAGCAGGCGGACTAGCGGGGGCTACGAGCAGTACTTC
>.|TRBV27|TRBD2|TRBJ2-1
CASSFGGLAGEQFF
TGTGCCAGCAGTTTTGGCGGACTAGCAGGCGAGCAGTTCTTC
>.|TRBV24-1|.|TRBJ2-5
CATSDLTQETQYF
TGTGCCACCAGTGATTTGACCCAAGAGACCCAGTACTTC
>.|TRBV28|TRBD2|TRBJ2-1
CASNERGGYNEQFF
TGTGCCAGCAATGAGCGGGGAGGTTACAATGAGCAGTTCTTC
>.|TRBV5-1|.|TRBJ2-3
CASSHTDTQYF
TGCGCCAGCAGCCACACAGATACGCAGTATTTT
>once|TRBV10-1|TRBD2|TRBJ2-3
CASSTGTSGADTQYF
TGCGCCAGCTCCACCGGGACTAGCGGTGCAGATACGCAGTATTTT
>.|TRBV6-5|TRBD1|TRBJ1-4
CASRAGTGSEKLFF
TGTGCCAGCAGAGCCGGGACAGGGAGTGAAAAACTGTTTTTT
>.|TRBV5-1|.|TRBJ2-1
CASTQTRSNEQFF
TGCGCCAGCACCCAGACTAGAAGCAATGAGCAGTTCTTC
>.|TRBV5-4|.|TRBJ2-7
CASSPGTNTYEQYF
TGTGCCAGCAGCCCCGGGACGAATACCTACGAGCAGTACTTC
>.|TRBV11-2|TRBD1|TRBJ2-7
CASSSYSGDRNYEQYF
TGTGCCAGCAGCTCCTACTCCGGGGACAGAAACTACGAGCAGTACTTC
>once|TRBV6-5|.|TRBJ1-4
CASSGKRNEKLFF
TGTGCCAGTTCAGGGAAAAGAAATGAAAAACTGTTTTTT
>.|TRBV7-9|TRBD2|TRBJ2-3
CAGGLAAPEGTDTQYF
TGTGCCGGGGGACTAGCGGCCCCAGAAGGCACAGATACGCAGTATTTT
>.|TRBV2|.|TRBJ1-2
CASERGYNGYTF
TGTGCCAGCGAGAGGGGTTATAACGGCTACACCTTC
>.|TRBV7-2|TRBD2|TRBJ2-3
CASSLTSGRGLDTQYF
TGTGCCAGCAGCTTAACGAGCGGGAGGGGATTAGATACGCAGTATTTT
>.|TRBV7-2|TRBD2|TRBJ2-1
CASKKGLAGGPEQFF
TGTGCCAGCAAGAAGGGGCTAGCGGGAGGGCCTGAACAGTTCTTC
>.|TRBV19|.|TRBJ2-3
CASSLDTWGDTQYF
TGTGCCAGTAGCCTGGACACATGGGGAGATACGCAGTATTTT